The clone carrying this T cell receptor (beta chain) appeared a few times. Its specificity is unknown. The CDR3 consists of 13 residues. The germline V gene has CDR1 SGDLS and CDR2 YYNGEE. V was pared by 0 bases and J by 0 bases, with 1 base between. In the authors' workflow: The authors used CDR3 differences across clinicopathological groups to build a distant-metastasis classifier for papillary thyroid cancer. TCRdb re-called the PCR reads with MiXCR. The V and J calls come from TCRdb's annotation, not from the publication. Of 30,000 to 35,000 clones listed, over 25% are singletons. None of the patients had undergone any treatment ahead of thyroid surgery. The sample originates from a study of metastatic and nonmetastatic thyroid tumors. Across the study: A comparison of repertoires was made across blood and tumor or nodule tissue from malignant and benign thyroid patients.

Overall study findings and caveats: It was reported that TCR beta diversity was significantly higher in malignant thyroid tumors than benign nodules, in blood and tumor.

The receptor was derived from a female donor with papillary thyroid cancer or a benign thyroid nodule (not recorded which). Some clones in this sample may be carry-over from other donors' samples. This rearrangement joins TRBV9 to TRBJ1-3; D not resolved. The sample consisted of blood. The CDR3 sequence: CASSVDSGNTIYF. The CDR3 coding sequence is TGTGCCAGCAGCGTAGACTCTGGAAACACCATATATTTT. Full variable domain (remainder filled in from reference TRBV9 and TRBJ1-3): DSGVTQTPKHLITATGQRVTLRCSPRSGDLSVYWYQQSLDQGLQFLIQYYNGEERAKGNILERFSAQQFPDLHSELNLSSLELGDSALYFCASSVDSGNTIYFGEGSWLTVV.